These 7 T cell receptor beta chains were sequenced from one sample in a study of T cells in tuberculosis. Libraries were prepared by immunoSEQ multiplex PCR; TCRdb keeps only in-frame clonotypes and omits some of them. The sample lists fewer than 35,000 clones, approximately 93% occurring once. The sample comprised PBMCs. Receptor source: a donor aged 10-29 years with latent tuberculosis or without tuberculosis infection.

The rearrangement uses TRBV7-6 and TRBJ2-3, with 7 bases matching TRBD2. Unmatched junction bases numbered 3, after V lost 1 base and J lost 2 bases. Germline CDR1 and CDR2: SGHVS and FNYEAQ. The length of the CDR3 is 15 residues. Here the CDR3 DNA reads TGTGCCAGCAGCTTAGGGCAGCGGGACACAGATACGCAGTATTTT. Its protein product is CASSLGQRDTDTQYF.

V and J are TRBV7-2 and TRBJ2-3; 7 nucleotides align to TRBD2. Germline loops: CDR1 SGHTA, CDR2 FQGNSA. The J segment lost 2 bases and the V segment lost 1 base, leaving 6 bases of the junction unmatched. The CDR3 has 16 amino acids. This CDR3 reads CASSLGGLRFTDTQYF. The CDR3, as DNA: TGTGCCAGCAGCTTAGGGGGACTAAGATTCACAGATACGCAGTATTTT.

The rearrangement links TRBV27 to TRBJ2-7, with no clear D. CDR1 and CDR2 (germline): MNHEY, SMNVEV (reference sequence). The V end lost 2 bases, the J end lost 3 bases, and 8 bases lay between the germline ends. The CDR3 consists of 13 residues. The DNA of the CDR3 is TGTGCCAGCAGTTTAACTCCTAACTACGAGCAGTACTTC. Residues: CASSLTPNYEQYF.

This sequence joins TRBV28 and TRBJ1-1; 9 bases agree with TRBD1. V lost 4 bases, J lost 10 bases, and 16 bases stayed unmatched. This CDR3 is 16 amino acids long. The germline CDR1 and CDR2 sequences are MDHEN and SYDVKM. CDR3 nucleotide sequence: TGTGCCAGCAGTTCCCCCACCAAAAGGACAGGGGTGGGAGCTTTCTTT. Protein product: CASSSPTKRTGVGAFF.

This chain connects TRBV20-1 to TRBJ2-3, with D possibly TRBD1 on 7 matching bases. Germline CDR1 and CDR2: DFQATT and SNEGSKA (reference sequence). The CDR3 runs to 10 residues. Here the CDR3 reads CSQGGGTQYF. CDR3 coding DNA: TGCAGCCAGGGGGGAGGTACGCAGTATTTT.

The chain is built from TRBV7-9 and TRBJ2-1; 7 bases map to TRBD2. The CDR3 loop spans 18 amino acids. V trimming: 5 bases; J trimming: 7 bases; junction bases outside the gene matches: 20. Germline CDR1 and CDR2: SEHNR and FQNEAQ (reference sequence). CDR3 nucleotide sequence: TGTGCCAGCAGCCCCGGACTGTCGGCTAGCGGTCGAGGTAATGAGCAGTTCTTC. Translating it yields CASSPGLSASGRGNEQFF.

This chain connects TRBV10-3 to TRBJ2-2, with 7 bases fitting TRBD2. Per germline, CDR1 ENHRY and CDR2 SYGVKD. J gave up 1 base and V 6 bases, and 17 bases lay outside the gene matches. The CDR3 runs 19 residues. The CDR3 DNA reads TGTGCCATCAGGGACCTGGCTTTAACGCGGGGGATGAACACCGGGGAGCTGTTTTTT. This encodes CAIRDLALTRGMNTGELFF.